This entry is about one TCR beta chain. What it binds is not known. The donors were in the 120-subject validation cohort; that cohort was separate from the roughly 680-subject first cohort. Assay: immunoSEQ multiplex PCR; the TCRdb copy retains only in-frame clones and omits some. This repertoire shows under 400,000 clones, 86% found once; its top ten account for under 0.95%. The data were taken from a study of cytomegalovirus exposure and HLA in healthy donors. Study results and caveats: It was reportedly the case that the classifier diagnosed cytomegalovirus status with high specificity and sensitivity. Testing in vitro showed a few CMV-associated chains specific for CMV antigens.

Trimming took 8 bases from V and 5 from J, leaving 13 bases between them. The germline V gene encodes CDR1 MNHNY and CDR2 SVGAGI (reference sequence). CDR3 length equals 12 residues. Sequencing input: PBMCs. The clonotype comes from a woman aged 18 to 35 in good health and CMV-seronegative. The V gene is TRBV6-6, the J gene TRBJ2-7, with D possibly being TRBD2 (5 bases). CDR3 protein: CASGIQEDEQYF. The CDR3 DNA reads TGTGCCAGCGGAATTCAGGAGGACGAGCAGTACTTC.